This T cell receptor (beta chain) appears in the sequencing data of a study of CD8 T cells in Susac syndrome. CDR3 length equals 14 residues. Deletions cut 0 bases from V and 5 bases from J, with 7 bases between. Per the germline V gene, CDR1 is MNHEY and CDR2 is SVGEGT. With random hexamers, 0.5 to 1 ug RNA was reverse transcribed. Amplification of TCR beta CDR3 spanned 54 Vbeta and 13 Jbeta via immunoSEQ multiplex PCR. MiXCR was run by TCRdb on the immunoSEQ multiplex PCR reads, yielding one entry per CDR3 protein. The table shows some 48,000 distinct CDR3 sequences, with around 93% occurring only once. TEMRA cells underwent FACS enrichment and CD8+ and CD4+ T cells underwent negative isolation. Only one count was recorded for this clonotype.

Sequenced input: CD8+ T cells from PBMCs. This chain uses TRBV6-2 or TRBV6-3 with TRBJ2-2; D ambiguous. This TCR was recovered from a human donor in good health. CDR3 region: CASSYSEATGELFF. The CDR3, as DNA: TGTGCCAGCAGTTACTCCGAGGCGACCGGGGAGCTGTTTTTT.